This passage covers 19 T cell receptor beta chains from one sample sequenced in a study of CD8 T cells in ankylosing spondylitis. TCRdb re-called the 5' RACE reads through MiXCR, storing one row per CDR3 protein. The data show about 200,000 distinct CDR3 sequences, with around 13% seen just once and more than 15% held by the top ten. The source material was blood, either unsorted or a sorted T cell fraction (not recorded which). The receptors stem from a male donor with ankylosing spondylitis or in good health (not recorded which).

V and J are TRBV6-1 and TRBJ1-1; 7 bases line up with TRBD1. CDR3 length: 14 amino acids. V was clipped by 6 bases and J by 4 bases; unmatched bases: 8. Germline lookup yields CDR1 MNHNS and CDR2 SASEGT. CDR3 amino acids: CASSEQGLGTEAFF. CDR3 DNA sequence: TGTGCCAGCAGCGAACAGGGGCTTGGCACTGAAGCTTTCTTT.

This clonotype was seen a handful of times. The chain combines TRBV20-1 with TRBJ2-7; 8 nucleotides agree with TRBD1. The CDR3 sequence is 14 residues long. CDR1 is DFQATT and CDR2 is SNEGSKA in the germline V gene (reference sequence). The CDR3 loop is CSLLGGQVSYEQYF. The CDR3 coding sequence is TGCAGCCTCCTTGGGGGACAGGTCTCCTACGAGCAGTACTTC.

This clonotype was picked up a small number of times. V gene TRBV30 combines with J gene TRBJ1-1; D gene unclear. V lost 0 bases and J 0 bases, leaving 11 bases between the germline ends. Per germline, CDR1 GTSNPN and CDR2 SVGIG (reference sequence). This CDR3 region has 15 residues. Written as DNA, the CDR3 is TGTGCCTGGAGTGTGGACGACGGATTGAACACTGAAGCTTTCTTT. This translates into CAWSVDDGLNTEAFF.

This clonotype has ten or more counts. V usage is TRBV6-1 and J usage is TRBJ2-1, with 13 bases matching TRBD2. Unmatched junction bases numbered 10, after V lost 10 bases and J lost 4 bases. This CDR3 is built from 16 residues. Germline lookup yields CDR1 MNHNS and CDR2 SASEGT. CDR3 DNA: TGTGCCACCTCGGGGACTAGCGGGACTAATTACAATGAGCAGTTCTTC. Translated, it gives CATSGTSGTNYNEQFF.

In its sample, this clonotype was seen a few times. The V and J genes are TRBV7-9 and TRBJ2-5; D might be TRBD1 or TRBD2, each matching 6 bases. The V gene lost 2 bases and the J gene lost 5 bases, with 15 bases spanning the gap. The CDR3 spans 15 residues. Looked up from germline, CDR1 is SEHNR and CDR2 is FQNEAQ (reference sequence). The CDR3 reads CASSLLQGGGETQYF. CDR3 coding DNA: TGTGCCAGCAGCTTACTACAGGGAGGCGGGGAGACCCAGTACTTC.

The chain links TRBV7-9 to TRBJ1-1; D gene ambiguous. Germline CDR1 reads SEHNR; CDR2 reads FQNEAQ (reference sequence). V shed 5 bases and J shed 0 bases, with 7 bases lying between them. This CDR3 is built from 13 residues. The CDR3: CASSGRLNTEAFF. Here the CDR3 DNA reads TGTGCCAGCAGCGGACGGTTGAACACTGAAGCTTTCTTT. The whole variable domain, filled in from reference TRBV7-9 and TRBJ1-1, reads DTGVSQNPRHKITKRGQNVTFRCDPISEHNRLYWYRQTLGQGPEFLTYFQNEAQLEKSRLLSDRFSAERPKGSFSTLEIQRTEQGDSAMYLCASSGRLNTEAFFGQGTRLTVV.

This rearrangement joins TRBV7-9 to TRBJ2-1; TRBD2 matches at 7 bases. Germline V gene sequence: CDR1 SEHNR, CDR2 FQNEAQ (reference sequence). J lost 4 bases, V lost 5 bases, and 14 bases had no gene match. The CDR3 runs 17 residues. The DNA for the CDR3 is TGTGCCAGCAGCGGCGCCACTGGGGAGGGATGGTACAATGAGCAGTTCTTC. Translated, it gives CASSGATGEGWYNEQFF.

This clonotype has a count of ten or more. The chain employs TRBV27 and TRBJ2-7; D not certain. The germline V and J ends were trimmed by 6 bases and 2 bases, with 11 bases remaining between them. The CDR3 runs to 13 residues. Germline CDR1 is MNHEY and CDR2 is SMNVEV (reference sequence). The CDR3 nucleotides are TGTGCCAGCAGCTCAGGAGCCACCTACGAGCAGTACTTC. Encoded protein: CASSSGATYEQYF.

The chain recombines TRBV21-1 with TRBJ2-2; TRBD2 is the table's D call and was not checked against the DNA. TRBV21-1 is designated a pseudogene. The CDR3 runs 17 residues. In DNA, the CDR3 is TGTGCCAGCAGCACACCTAGCGGCTCCCAGAACACCGGGGAGCTGTTTTTT. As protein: CASSTPSGSQNTGELFF.

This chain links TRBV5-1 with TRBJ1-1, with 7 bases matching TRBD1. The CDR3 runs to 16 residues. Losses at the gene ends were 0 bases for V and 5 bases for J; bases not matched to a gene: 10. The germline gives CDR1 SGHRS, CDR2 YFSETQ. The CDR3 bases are TGCGCCAGCAGCTTGGAGTGGCAGGGGGAGAAAACTGAAGCTTTCTTT. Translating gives CASSLEWQGEKTEAFF. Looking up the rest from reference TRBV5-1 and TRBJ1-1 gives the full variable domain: KAGVTQTPRYLIKTRGQQVTLSCSPISGHRSVSWYQQTPGQGLQFLFEYFSETQRNKGNFPGRFSGRQFSNSRSEMNVSTLELGDSALYLCASSLEWQGEKTEAFFGQGTRLTVV.

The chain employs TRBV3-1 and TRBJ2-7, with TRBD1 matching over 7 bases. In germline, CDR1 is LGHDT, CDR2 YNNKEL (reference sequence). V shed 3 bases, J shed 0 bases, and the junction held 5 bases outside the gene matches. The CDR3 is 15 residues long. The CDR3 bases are TGTGCCAGCAGCCACTTCCGGGACAGCTCCTACGAGCAGTACTTC. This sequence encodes CASSHFRDSSYEQYF.

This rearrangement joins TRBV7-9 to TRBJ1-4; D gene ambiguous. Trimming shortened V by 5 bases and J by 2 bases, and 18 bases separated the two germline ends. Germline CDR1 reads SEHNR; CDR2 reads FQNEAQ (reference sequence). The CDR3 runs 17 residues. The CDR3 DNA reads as TGTGCCAGCAGCGCCGTTAGTGAGGTAGTGACTAATGAAAAACTGTTTTTT. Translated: CASSAVSEVVTNEKLFF.

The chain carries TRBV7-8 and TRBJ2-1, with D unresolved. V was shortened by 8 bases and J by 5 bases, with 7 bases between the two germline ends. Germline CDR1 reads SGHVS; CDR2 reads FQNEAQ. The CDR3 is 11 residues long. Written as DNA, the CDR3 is TGTGCCAGCGAGTATGACAATGAGCAGTTCTTC. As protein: CASEYDNEQFF.

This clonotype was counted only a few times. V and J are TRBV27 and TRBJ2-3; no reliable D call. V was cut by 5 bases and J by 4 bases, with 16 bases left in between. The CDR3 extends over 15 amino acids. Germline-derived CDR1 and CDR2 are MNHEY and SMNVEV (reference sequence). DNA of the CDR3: TGTGCCAGCAGTCCCTCGGTCCAAGATCCAGATACGCAGTATTTT. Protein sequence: CASSPSVQDPDTQYF.

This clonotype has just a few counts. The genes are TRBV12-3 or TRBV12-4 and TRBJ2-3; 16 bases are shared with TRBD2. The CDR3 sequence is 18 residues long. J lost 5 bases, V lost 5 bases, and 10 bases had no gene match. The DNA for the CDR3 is TGTGCCAGCAGTCCGGAGGGACTAGCGGGGGGGCAAAGAGATACGCAGTATTTT. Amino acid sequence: CASSPEGLAGGQRDTQYF.

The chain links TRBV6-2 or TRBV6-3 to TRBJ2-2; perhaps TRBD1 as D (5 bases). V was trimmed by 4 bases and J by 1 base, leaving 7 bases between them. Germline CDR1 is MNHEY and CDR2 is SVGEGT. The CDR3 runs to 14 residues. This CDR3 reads CASSWTKNTGELFF. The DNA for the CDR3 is TGTGCCAGCAGTTGGACAAAGAACACCGGGGAGCTGTTTTTT.

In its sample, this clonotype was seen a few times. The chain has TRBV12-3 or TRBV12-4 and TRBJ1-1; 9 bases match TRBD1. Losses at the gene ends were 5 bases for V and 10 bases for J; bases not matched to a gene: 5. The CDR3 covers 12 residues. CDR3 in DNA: TGTGCCAGCAGTACCGGGGGACAGGGAGCTTTCTTT. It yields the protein CASSTGGQGAFF.

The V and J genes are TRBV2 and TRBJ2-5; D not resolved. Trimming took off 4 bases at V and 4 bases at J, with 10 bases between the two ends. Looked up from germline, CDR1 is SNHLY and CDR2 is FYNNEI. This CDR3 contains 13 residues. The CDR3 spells CASSAWKRETQYF. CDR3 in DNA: TGTGCCAGCAGTGCATGGAAAAGAGAGACCCAGTACTTC.

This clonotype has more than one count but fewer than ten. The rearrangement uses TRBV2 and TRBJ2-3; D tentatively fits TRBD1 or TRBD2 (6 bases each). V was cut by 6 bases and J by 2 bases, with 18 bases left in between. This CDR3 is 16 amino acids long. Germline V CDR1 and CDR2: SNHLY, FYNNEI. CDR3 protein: CASSGRGVSVTDTQYF. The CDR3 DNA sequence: TGTGCCAGCAGCGGAAGGGGGGTATCGGTCACAGATACGCAGTATTTT.